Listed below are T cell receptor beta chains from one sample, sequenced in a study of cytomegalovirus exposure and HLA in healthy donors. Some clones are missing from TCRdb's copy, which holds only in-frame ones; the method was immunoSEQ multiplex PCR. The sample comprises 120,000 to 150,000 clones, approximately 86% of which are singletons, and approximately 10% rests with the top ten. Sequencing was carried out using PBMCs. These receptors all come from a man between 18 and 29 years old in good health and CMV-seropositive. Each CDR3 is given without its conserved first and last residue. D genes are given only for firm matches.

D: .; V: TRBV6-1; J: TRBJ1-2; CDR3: ASSEIPYYGYT
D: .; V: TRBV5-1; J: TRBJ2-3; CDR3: ASSLRGSSTDTQY
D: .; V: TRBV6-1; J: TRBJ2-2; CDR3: ASRWTNTGELF
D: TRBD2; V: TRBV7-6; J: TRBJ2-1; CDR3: ASSPLGGVNEQF
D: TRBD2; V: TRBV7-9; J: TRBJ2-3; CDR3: ASSQGLAGVDTQY
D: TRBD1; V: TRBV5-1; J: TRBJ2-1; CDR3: ASSSRTGENEQF
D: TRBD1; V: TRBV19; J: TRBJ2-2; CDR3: ASSPRTGFTGELF
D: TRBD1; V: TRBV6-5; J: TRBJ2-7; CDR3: ASSGDQRGHEQY
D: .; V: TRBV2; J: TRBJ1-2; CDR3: ASSPDSMGVFDGYT
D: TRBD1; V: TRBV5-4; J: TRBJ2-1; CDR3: ASSGDSHEQF
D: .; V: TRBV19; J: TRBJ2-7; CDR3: ASRETTIRPYEQY
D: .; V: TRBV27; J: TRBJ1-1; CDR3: ASSVTGLNTEAF
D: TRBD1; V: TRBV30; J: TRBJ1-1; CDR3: AWSPGTGVAEAF
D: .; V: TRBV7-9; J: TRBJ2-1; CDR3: ASSPLGSSYNEQF
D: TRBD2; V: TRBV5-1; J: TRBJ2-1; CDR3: ASGSGDYNEQF
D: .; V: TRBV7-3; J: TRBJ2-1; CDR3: ASSLSTRVGNEQF
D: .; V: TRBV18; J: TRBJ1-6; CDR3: ASSQAGRNSSPLH
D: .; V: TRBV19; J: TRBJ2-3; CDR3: ASSIRLASTDTQY
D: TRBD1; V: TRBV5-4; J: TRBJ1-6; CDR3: ASSSLQGDSPLH
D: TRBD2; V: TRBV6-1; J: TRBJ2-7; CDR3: ASSEQGLRSYEQY
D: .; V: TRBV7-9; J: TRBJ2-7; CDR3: ASSLGVPRYEQY
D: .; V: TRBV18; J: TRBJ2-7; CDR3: ASSQFMTGPSYEQY
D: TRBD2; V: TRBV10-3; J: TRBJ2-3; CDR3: AISVGGTSGSTDTQY
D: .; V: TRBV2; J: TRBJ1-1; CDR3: ASSERRGDTEAF